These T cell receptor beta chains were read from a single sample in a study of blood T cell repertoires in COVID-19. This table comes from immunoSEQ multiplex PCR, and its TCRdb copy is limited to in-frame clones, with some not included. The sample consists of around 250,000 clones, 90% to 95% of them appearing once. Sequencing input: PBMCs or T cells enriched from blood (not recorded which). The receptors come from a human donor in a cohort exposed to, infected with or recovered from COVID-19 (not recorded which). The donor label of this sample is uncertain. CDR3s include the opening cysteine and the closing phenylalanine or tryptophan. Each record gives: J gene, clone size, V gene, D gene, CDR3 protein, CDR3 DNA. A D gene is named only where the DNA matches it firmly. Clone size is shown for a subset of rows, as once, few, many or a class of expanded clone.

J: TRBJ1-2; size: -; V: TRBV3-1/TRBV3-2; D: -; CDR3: CASSQAGANYGYTF; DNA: TGTGCCAGCAGCCAAGCCGGGGCTAACTATGGCTACACCTTC
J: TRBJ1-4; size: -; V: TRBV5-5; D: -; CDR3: CASSLLAIEKLFF; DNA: TGTGCCAGCAGCTTGCTAGCCATAGAAAAACTGTTTTTT
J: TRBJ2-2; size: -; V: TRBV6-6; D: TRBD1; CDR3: CASTTGANTGELFF; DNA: TGTGCCAGCACTACAGGGGCGAACACCGGGGAGCTGTTTTTT
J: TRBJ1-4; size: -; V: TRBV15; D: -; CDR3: CAPAKREVGLTGRVLNEKLFF; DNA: TGTGCCCCCGCAAAACGGGAGGTTGGATTAACAGGAAGGGTCTTGAATGAAAAACTGTTTTTT
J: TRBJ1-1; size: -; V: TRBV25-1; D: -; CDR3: CASSERLNTEAFF; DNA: TGTGCCAGCAGTGAGAGGTTGAACACTGAAGCTTTCTTT
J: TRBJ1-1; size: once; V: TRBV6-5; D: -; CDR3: CASRILGDNEAFF; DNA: TGTGCCAGCAGAATTCTGGGGGACAATGAAGCTTTCTTT
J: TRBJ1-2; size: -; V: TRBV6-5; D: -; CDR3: CASRTGLMGGYTF; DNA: TGTGCCAGCAGGACAGGATTGATGGGGGGCTACACCTTC
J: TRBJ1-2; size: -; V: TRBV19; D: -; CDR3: CASSPRARMESYTF; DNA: TGTGCCAGTAGCCCCCGCGCTCGGATGGAGAGCTACACCTTC
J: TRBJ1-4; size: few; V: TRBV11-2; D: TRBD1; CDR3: CASSRDRGEKLFF; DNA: TGTGCCAGCAGCCGGGACAGGGGTGAAAAACTGTTTTTT
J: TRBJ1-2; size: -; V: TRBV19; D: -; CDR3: CASSTQGINYGYTF; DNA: TGTGCCAGTAGTACACAGGGAATTAACTATGGCTACACCTTC
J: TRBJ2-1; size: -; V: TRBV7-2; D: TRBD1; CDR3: CASSGAGGRGFKFF; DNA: TGTGCCAGCAGTGGGGCCGGCGGCAGGGGGTTTAAGTTCTTC
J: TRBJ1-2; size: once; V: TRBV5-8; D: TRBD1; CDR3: CASSSGTGEDYGYTF; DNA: TGTGCCAGCAGCTCGGGGACAGGGGAAGACTATGGCTACACCTTC
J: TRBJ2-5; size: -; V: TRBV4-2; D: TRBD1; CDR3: CASSQDREGQGARGTQYF; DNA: TGTGCCAGCAGCCAAGATCGCGAGGGACAGGGGGCGCGGGGGACCCAGTACTTC
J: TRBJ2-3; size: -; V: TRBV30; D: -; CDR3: CAWSVGGALTDTQYF; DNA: TGTGCCTGGAGTGTAGGCGGGGCCCTAACGGATACGCAGTATTTT
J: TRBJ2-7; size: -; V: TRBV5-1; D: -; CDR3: CASSLGWGSNEQYF; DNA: TGCGCCAGCAGCTTGGGTTGGGGCTCCAACGAGCAGTACTTC
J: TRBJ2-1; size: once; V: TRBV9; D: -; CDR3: CASSVGLAPLEQFF; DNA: TGTGCCAGCAGCGTAGGTCTGGCCCCTTTGGAGCAGTTCTTC
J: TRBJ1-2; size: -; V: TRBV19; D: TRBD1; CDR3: CASTRTGNNYGYTF; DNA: TGTGCCAGTACCCGGACAGGGAATAACTATGGCTACACCTTC
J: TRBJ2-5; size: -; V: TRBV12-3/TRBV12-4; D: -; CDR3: CASSLLETQYF; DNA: TGTGCCAGCAGTTTACTTGAGACCCAGTACTTC
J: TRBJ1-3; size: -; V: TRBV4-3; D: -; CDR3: CASRKRYSSGNTIYF; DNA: TGCGCCAGCAGGAAAAGGTACAGCTCTGGAAACACCATATATTTT
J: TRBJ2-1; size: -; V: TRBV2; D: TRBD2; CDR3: CASSGLAGGRYNEQFF; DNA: TGTGCCAGCAGTGGGCTAGCGGGGGGGCGGTACAATGAGCAGTTCTTC
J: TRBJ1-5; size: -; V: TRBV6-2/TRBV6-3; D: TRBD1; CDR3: CASSRQGRSNQPQHF; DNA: TGTGCCAGCAGCCGACAGGGGAGGAGCAATCAGCCCCAGCATTTT
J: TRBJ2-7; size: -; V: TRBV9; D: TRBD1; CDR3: CASSVGGQGMIYEQYF; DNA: TGTGCCAGCAGCGTAGGGGGACAGGGTATGATTTACGAGCAGTACTTC
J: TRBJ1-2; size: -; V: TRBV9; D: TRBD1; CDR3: CASSGQGVYGYTF; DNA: TGTGCCAGCAGTGGACAGGGTGTTTATGGCTACACCTTC
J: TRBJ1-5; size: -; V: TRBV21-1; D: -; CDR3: CAISLTRDFSNQPQHF; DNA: TGTGCCATCTCCCTAACCCGGGACTTTAGCAATCAGCCCCAGCATTTT
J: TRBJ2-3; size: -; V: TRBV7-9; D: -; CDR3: CASSRQSSTDTQYF; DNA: TGTGCCAGCAGCCGACAGTCTAGCACAGATACGCAGTATTTT
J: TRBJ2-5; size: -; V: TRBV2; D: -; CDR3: CATSILGQTQETQYF; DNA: TGTGCCACAAGCATCCTAGGACAGACCCAAGAGACCCAGTACTTC
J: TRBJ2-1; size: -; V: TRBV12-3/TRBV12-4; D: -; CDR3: CASSFGSEGQQFF; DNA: TGTGCCAGCAGTTTCGGCTCGGAGGGGCAGCAGTTCTTC
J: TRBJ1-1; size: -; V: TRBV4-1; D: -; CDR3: CASSHPRRGRNTEAFF; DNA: TGCGCCAGCAGCCACCCCCGGCGGGGGCGGAACACTGAAGCTTTCTTT
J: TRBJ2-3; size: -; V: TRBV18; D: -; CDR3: CASTNWAGSADTQYF; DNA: TGTGCCAGCACAAATTGGGCAGGGTCAGCGGATACGCAGTATTTT
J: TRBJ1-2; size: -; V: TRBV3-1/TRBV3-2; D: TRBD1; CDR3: CASSQAIARQGGGYTF; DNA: TGTGCCAGCAGCCAAGCCATAGCTCGACAGGGCGGAGGCTACACCTTC
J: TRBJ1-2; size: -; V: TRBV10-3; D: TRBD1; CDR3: CAISESKGANYGYTF; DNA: TGTGCCATCAGTGAGTCGAAGGGGGCGAACTATGGCTACACCTTC
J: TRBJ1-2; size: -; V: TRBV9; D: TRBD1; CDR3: CASSVGGQIFNYGYTF; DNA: TGTGCCAGCAGCGTAGGGGGACAGATATTTAACTATGGCTACACCTTC
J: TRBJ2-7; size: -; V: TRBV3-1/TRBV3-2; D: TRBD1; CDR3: CASSQTGAYEQYF; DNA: TGTGCCAGCAGCCAAACAGGGGCCTACGAGCAGTACTTC
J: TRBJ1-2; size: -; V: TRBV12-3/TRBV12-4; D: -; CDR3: CASSQGFNYGYTF; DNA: TGTGCCAGCTCTCAGGGATTTAACTATGGCTACACCTTC
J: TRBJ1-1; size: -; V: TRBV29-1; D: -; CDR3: CSVEDRGARSTEAFF; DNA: TGCAGCGTTGAAGATCGGGGGGCGCGGAGCACTGAAGCTTTCTTT
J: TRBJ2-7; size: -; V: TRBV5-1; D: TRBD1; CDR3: CASSPGQGSYEQYF; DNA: TGCGCCAGCAGCCCTGGACAGGGTTCCTACGAGCAGTACTTC
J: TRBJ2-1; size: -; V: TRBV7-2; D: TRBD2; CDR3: CASSLELAGGPGNNEQFF; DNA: TGTGCCAGCAGCTTAGAACTAGCGGGGGGGCCGGGGAACAATGAGCAGTTCTTC
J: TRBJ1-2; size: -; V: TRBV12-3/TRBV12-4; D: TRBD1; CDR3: CACRQGAHGYTF; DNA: TGTGCCTGTAGACAGGGGGCCCATGGCTACACCTTC
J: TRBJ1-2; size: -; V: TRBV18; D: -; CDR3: CASSPSVGGSNYGYTF; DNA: TGTGCCAGCTCACCAAGCGTTGGGGGCAGTAACTATGGCTACACCTTC
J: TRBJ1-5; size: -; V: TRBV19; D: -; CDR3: CASSTGRVQPQHF; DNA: TGTGCCAGTAGTACTGGGAGGGTTCAGCCCCAGCATTTT
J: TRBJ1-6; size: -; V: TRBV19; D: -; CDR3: CASSMKANNSPLHF; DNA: TGTGCCAGTAGTATGAAAGCAAACAATTCACCCCTCCACTTT
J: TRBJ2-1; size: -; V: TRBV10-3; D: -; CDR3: CAIAVRDSGRNEQFF; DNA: TGTGCCATCGCCGTCCGGGACTCAGGGAGGAATGAGCAGTTCTTC
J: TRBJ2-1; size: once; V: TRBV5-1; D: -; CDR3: CASSKQGLSYNEQFF; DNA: TGCGCCAGCAGCAAACAGGGCTTGAGCTACAATGAGCAGTTCTTC
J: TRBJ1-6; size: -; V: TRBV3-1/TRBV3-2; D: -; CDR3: CASSLETAGNSPLHF; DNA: TGTGCCAGCAGCCTAGAGACGGCAGGGAATTCACCCCTCCACTTT
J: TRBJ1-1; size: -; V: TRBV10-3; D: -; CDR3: CAISDQGNTEAFF; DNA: TGTGCCATCAGTGATCAGGGGAACACTGAAGCTTTCTTT
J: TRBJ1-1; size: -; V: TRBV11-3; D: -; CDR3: CASSFVNDYEAFF; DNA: TGTGCCAGCAGCTTCGTAAATGACTATGAAGCTTTCTTT
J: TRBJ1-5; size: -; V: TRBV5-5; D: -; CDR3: CASSLGGEPQHF; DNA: TGTGCCAGCAGCTTGGGAGGCGAACCCCAGCATTTT
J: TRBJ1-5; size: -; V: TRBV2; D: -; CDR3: CASSASQPHNQPQHF; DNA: TGTGCCAGCAGTGCCTCACAACCCCACAATCAGCCCCAGCATTTT
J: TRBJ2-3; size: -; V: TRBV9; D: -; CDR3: CASSERGLGEALTDTQYF; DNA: TGTGCCAGCAGCGAGAGGGGATTGGGGGAGGCCCTCACAGATACGCAGTATTTT
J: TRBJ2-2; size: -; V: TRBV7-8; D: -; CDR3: CASSLVTGVPGELFF; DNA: TGTGCCAGCAGCTTAGTCACAGGAGTACCCGGGGAGCTGTTTTTT
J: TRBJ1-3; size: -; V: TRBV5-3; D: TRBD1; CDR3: CARSVTPGQGGNTIYF; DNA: TGTGCCAGAAGCGTTACTCCGGGACAGGGGGGAAACACCATATATTTT
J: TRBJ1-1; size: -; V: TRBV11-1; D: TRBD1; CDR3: CASSPTGMNTEAFF; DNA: TGTGCCAGCAGCCCGACAGGGATGAACACTGAAGCTTTCTTT
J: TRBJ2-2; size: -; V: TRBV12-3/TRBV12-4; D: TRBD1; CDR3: CASSSRDRVELFF; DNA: TGTGCCAGCAGTTCAAGGGACAGGGTGGAGCTGTTTTTT